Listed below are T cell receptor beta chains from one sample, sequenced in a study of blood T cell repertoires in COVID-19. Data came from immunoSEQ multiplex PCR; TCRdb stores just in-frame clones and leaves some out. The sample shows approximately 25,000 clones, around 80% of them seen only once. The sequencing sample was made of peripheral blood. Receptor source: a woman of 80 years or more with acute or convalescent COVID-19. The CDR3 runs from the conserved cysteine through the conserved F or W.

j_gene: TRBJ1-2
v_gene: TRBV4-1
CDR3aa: CASSQEDSSNYGYTF

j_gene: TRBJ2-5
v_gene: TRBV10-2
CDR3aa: CASRTSGGAQETQYF

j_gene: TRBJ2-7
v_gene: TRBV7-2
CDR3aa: CASSLSGTVGLAGVYEQYF

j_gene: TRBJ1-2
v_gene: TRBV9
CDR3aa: CASSVTGTGYSYGYTF

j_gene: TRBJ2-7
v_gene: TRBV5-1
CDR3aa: CASSLDTGGPYEQYF

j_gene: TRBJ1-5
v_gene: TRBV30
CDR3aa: CAWSTGTVLNQPQHF

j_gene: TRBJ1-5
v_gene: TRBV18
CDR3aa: CASSPGTAVGAYQPQHF

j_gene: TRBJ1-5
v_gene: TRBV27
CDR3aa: CASSLEGPHRPQHF

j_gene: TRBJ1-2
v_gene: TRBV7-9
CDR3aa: CASSPWDSYYGYTF

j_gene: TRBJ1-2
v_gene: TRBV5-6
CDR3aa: CASTPGGGRLGYTF

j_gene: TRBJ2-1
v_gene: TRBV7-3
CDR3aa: CASSLAGVSNEQFF

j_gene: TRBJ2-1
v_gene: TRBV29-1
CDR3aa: CSGLAGGPPEQFF

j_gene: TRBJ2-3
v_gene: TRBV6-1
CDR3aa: CASSEETRITQYF

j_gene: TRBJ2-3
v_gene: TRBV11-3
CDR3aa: CASSPPGGGGTDTQYF

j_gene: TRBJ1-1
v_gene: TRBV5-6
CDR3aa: CASSSTARALPNTEAFF

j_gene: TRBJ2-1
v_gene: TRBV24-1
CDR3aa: CATSDTSGTSYNEQFF

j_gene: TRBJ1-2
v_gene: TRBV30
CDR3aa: CAWYGGGDGYTF

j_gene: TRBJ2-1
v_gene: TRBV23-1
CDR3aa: CASGPSDSGGDEQFF

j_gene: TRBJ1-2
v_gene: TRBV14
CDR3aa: CASSQEPRTGVGYGYTF

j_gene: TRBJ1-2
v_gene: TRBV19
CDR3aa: CASNQGANYGYTF

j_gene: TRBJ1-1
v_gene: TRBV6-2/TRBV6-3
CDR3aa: CASSSRNTEAFF

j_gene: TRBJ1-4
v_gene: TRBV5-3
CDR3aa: CARSLVEGGEKLFF

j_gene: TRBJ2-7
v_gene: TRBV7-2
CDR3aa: CASSLVGRNSYEQYF

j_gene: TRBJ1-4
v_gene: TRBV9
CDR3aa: CASSVQQGSEKLFF

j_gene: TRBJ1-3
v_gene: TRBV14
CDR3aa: CASSQIRSSAGNTIYF

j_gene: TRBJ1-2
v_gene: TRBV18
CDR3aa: CASSRSDRGDGYTF

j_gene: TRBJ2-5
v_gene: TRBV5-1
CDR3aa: CASSLAGQGETQYF

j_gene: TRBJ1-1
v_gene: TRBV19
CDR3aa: CASSMANTEAFF

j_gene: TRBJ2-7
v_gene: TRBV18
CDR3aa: CASSGVLAASGEQYF

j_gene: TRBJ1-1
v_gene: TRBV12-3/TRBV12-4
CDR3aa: CASRTTVDTEAFF

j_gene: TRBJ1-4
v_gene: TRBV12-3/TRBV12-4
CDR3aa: CASSGLTEKLFF